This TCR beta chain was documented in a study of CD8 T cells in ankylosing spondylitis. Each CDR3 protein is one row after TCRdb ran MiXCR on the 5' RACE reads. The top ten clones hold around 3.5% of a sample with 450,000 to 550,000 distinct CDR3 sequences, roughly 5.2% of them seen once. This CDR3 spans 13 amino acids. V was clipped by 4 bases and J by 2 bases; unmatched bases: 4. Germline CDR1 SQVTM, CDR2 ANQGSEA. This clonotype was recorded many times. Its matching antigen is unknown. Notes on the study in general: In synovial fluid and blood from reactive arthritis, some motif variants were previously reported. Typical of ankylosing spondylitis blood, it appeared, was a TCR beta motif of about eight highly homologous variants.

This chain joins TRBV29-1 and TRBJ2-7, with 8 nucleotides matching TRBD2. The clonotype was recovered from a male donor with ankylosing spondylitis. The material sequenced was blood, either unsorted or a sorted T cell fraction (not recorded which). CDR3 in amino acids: CSVGRRGAYEQYF. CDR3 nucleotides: TGCAGCGTTGGTCGGCGGGGGGCCTACGAGCAGTACTTC.